These T cell receptor beta chains were read from a single sample in a study of blood T cells in healthy people across ages. MiXCR, run by TCRdb on the 5' RACE reads, gives a single entry per CDR3 protein. The sample consists of about 1.5 million distinct CDR3 sequences, about 43% of them appearing once. Sequenced input: blood. The receptor set was obtained from a woman younger than 30 in good health. Both conserved end residues are part of each CDR3.

V,J,CDR3
TRBV7-9,-,CARSFSSLSYEQYF
TRBV7-8,TRBJ1-2,CANSTGTAYGYTF
TRBV9,TRBJ2-7,CASSVASSGPYEQYF
TRBV11-1,TRBJ1-1,CASSPGVGGWLNTEAFF
TRBV5-1,TRBJ1-1,CASSLVGQANTEAFF
TRBV27,TRBJ1-2,CASSPNILQGFYGYTF
TRBV12-3/TRBV12-4,TRBJ2-3,CTSSFITRSTDTQYF
TRBV3-1,TRBJ2-1,CASSRDGGAGEQFF
TRBV4-1,TRBJ1-1,CASSQGLGFTEAFF
TRBV29-1,TRBJ2-7,CSVGTDLSYEQYF
TRBV2,TRBJ2-4,CASTRSGVGNIQYF
TRBV12-3/TRBV12-4,TRBJ2-7,CASRRDRTYEQYF
TRBV15,TRBJ1-1,CATSRDAVKNTEAFF
TRBV6-1,TRBJ2-3,CASSPLRGAPLTDTQYF
TRBV12-3/TRBV12-4,TRBJ2-3,CASSLGTLPSTDTQYF
TRBV27,TRBJ1-2,CASSLSYSFSGYTF
TRBV6-5,TRBJ2-3,CASSYRRSTDTQYF
TRBV7-8,TRBJ1-2,CASSGNTWGYGYTF
TRBV12-3/TRBV12-4,TRBJ2-1,CASSYVKYNEQFF
TRBV5-1,TRBJ2-7,CASSSEDPGQESSYEQYF
TRBV3-1,TRBJ1-2,CASSQEVRGNYGYTF
TRBV7-9,TRBJ2-3,CASTPRVDTQYF